These 30 T cell receptor beta chains were sequenced from one sample in a study of T cells in Graves' hyperthyroidism and ophthalmopathy. TCR beta CDR3 sequences were amplified from RNA transcripts. The TCR CDR3 was amplified in a first-round RT-PCR using the HTBI primer set. TCRdb processed the multiplex PCR reads anew with MiXCR; each CDR3 protein has one entry. This sample has some 620,000 distinct CDR3 sequences, with about a sixth found just once. The sequenced sample was blood. The receptors here all came from a woman aged 25 to 45 with Graves' hyperthyroidism.

The chain links TRBV7-9 to TRBJ2-2; D is uncertain. V was clipped by 5 bases and J by 0 bases, with 16 bases between them. The CDR3 covers 17 residues. Germline V gene lookup returns CDR1 SEHNR and CDR2 FQNEAQ (reference sequence). CDR3 coding DNA: TGTGCCAGCAGCCCCATACCAGGACCTACGAACACCGGGGAGCTGTTTTTT. As protein: CASSPIPGPTNTGELFF.

A few counts support this clonotype. The chain employs TRBV9 and TRBJ2-1, with 10 positions matching TRBD2. V dropped 4 bases and J dropped 6; count of bases not matched to a gene: 7. This CDR3 comprises 15 residues. CDR1 is SGDLS, CDR2 YYNGEE, per germline. CDR3 in DNA: TGTGCCAGCAGCTCTAGCGGGAGCGCTACCAATGAGCAGTTCTTC. Its translation: CASSSSGSATNEQFF.

Ten or more counts support this clonotype. The chain combines TRBV5-1 with TRBJ2-1; TRBD2 aligns across 11 bases. From germline, CDR1 is SGHRS and CDR2 YFSETQ. The CDR3 contains 14 residues. The V gene end was trimmed by 3 bases and the J gene end by 8 bases; junction bases not matched to a gene: 4. The CDR3 DNA follows: TGCGCCAGCAGCTCGACTAGCGGGAACGATGAGCAGTTCTTC. It is translated as CASSSTSGNDEQFF.

This clonotype was detected only a few times. The chain uses TRBV6-1 and TRBJ1-1, with D hard to call. CDR1 MNHNS and CDR2 SASEGT come from the germline V gene. V was shortened by 2 bases and J by 1 base, with 8 bases between the two germline ends. The CDR3 is made up of 14 amino acids. The DNA of the CDR3 is TGTGCCAGCAGTGAATTTTGGGGGAACACTGAAGCTTTCTTT. It specifies CASSEFWGNTEAFF.

This rearrangement joins TRBV10-3 to TRBJ2-3, with TRBD2 as a possible D gene (6 bases). Trimming pared 10 bases from V and 2 bases from J, leaving 16 bases between. Germline lookup yields CDR1 ENHRY and CDR2 SYGVKD. CDR3 length: 14 amino acids. CDR3 loop: CATLRGGNTDTQYF. The DNA for the CDR3 is TGTGCCACCCTCCGTGGGGGGAACACAGATACGCAGTATTTT.

This clonotype occurred many times. The chain joins TRBV12-3 or TRBV12-4 to TRBJ2-3; D is uncertain. The length of the CDR3 is 11 residues. With 2 bases removed from V and 6 bases from J, the gap between germline ends came to 3 bases. CDR3 nucleotide sequence: TGTGCCAGCAGTTTATGGGATACGCAGTATTTT. Protein sequence: CASSLWDTQYF.

This clonotype was found a few times. The chain's CDR3 is CASSQRTSGEQETQYF. In DNA form, the CDR3 reads TGCGCCAGCAGCCAGAGGACTAGCGGGGAACAAGAGACCCAGTACTTC. The gene calls are TRBV4-1 and TRBJ2-5; the match to TRBD2 covers 12 bases. The germline gives CDR1 MGHRA, CDR2 YSYEKL. CDR3 size: 16 residues. V shed 3 bases and J 2 bases; nucleotides not matched to a gene: 4.

This clonotype showed up many times. CDR3 amino acids: CASSLMSGPGELFF. In nucleotides, the CDR3 is TGTGCCAGCAGTTTAATGTCAGGGCCCGGGGAGCTGTTTTTT. This rearrangement joins TRBV12-3 or TRBV12-4 to TRBJ2-2, with TRBD1 as a possible D gene (5 bases). V lost 2 bases and J lost 6, with 10 bases in between. This CDR3 region has 14 residues.

V gene TRBV12-5 combines with J gene TRBJ1-1; D unresolved. Trimming stripped 0 bases from V and 8 bases from J, with 25 bases between. The CDR3 totals 18 residues. Germline values: CDR1 LGHNT, CDR2 FRNRAP. Written as DNA, the CDR3 is TGTGCTAGTGGTTTGGTACCATTTGGTCATATGAAGCCCACCGAAGCTTTCTTT. Protein sequence: CASGLVPFGHMKPTEAFF.

This clonotype was seen at least ten times. The chain's CDR3 is CAISEIYEQYF. The CDR3 DNA follows: TGTGCCATCAGTGAGATCTACGAGCAGTACTTC. The chain is built from TRBV10-3 and TRBJ2-7; D not certain. The V end was cut by 2 bases, the J end by 3 bases, with 2 bases between. Germline loops: CDR1 ENHRY, CDR2 SYGVKD. The CDR3 has 11 amino acids.

This clonotype has more than one count but fewer than ten. The chain links TRBV5-5 to TRBJ1-5; 8 positions match TRBD1. Per the germline V gene, CDR1 is SGHKS and CDR2 is YYEKEE (reference sequence). V lost 2 bases to trimming and J lost 6 bases; unmatched junction nucleotides: 4. CDR3 length: 14 residues. The CDR3 loop is CASSFRTGFQPQHF. For the CDR3, the DNA is TGTGCCAGCAGCTTCAGGACAGGGTTTCAGCCCCAGCATTTT.

Only a few counts were recorded for this clonotype. The rearrangement joins TRBV19 to TRBJ1-6; D is perhaps TRBD1 (5 bases). Trimming removed 8 bases from V and 0 bases from J, with 11 bases in between. CDR1 is LNHDA and CDR2 is SQIVND in the germline V gene (reference sequence). CDR3 size: 15 residues. CDR3 in DNA: TGTGCCAGTCTACCAGGGAGCTCCTATAATTCACCCCTCCACTTT. It codes for CASLPGSSYNSPLHF.

This clonotype has at least ten counts. The rearrangement uses TRBV20-1 and TRBJ1-3; 9 bases fit TRBD1. Germline V gene lookup returns CDR1 DFQATT and CDR2 SNEGSKA (reference sequence). V shed 0 bases and J 6 bases; nucleotides not matched to a gene: 0. CDR3 size: 13 residues. The CDR3 sequence is CSAREQGANTIYF. CDR3 nucleotide sequence: TGCAGTGCTAGAGAACAGGGGGCAAACACCATATATTTT.

This clonotype was detected a few times. The chain couples TRBV7-6 to TRBJ1-1; no clear D gene. Germline V gene sequence: CDR1 SGHVS, CDR2 FNYEAQ. The CDR3 length is 13 residues. Trimming took 5 bases from V and 4 from J, leaving 11 bases between them. The CDR3 DNA follows: TGTGCCAGCAGCCCTCCCAGGCCCACTGAAGCTTTCTTT. It specifies CASSPPRPTEAFF.

This clonotype was counted many times. The V gene is TRBV6-6, the J gene TRBJ2-7; the match to TRBD2 covers 7 bases. Germline CDR1 reads MNHNY; CDR2 reads SVGAGI (reference sequence). V was clipped by 2 bases and J by 2 bases; unmatched bases: 3. The CDR3 length is 14 residues. In nucleotides, the CDR3 is TGTGCCAGCAGTTACCGGGGGGAGGCCTACGAGCAGTACTTC. It codes for CASSYRGEAYEQYF.

This clonotype has at least ten counts. The V gene is TRBV28, the J gene TRBJ2-3; D not certain. Germline values: CDR1 MDHEN, CDR2 SYDVKM. Between the trimmed V and J ends, which lost 7 bases and 2 bases, there was a span of 10 bases. The CDR3 runs 13 residues. In DNA, the CDR3 is TGTGCCAGCAATCGAGCGAACACAGATACGCAGTATTTT. This translates into CASNRANTDTQYF.

This chain uses TRBV9 with TRBJ2-1; 11 bases map to TRBD2. The CDR3 extends over 19 amino acids. In germline, CDR1 is SGDLS, CDR2 YYNGEE. Trimming at V came to 0 bases and at J to 10 bases, leaving 18 bases not matched to a gene. The CDR3 protein is CASSVGAEGSGRASGEQFF. In nucleotides, the CDR3 is TGTGCCAGCAGCGTAGGGGCGGAGGGTAGCGGGAGGGCATCGGGGGAGCAGTTCTTC.

This clonotype was seen only a few times. This chain's CDR3 is CASDLYPGLYNEQFF. CDR3 nucleotides: TGTGCCTCGGATTTATACCCAGGGTTATACAATGAGCAGTTCTTC. The V gene is TRBV30, the J gene TRBJ2-1, with a possible D match to TRBD1 (5 bases). In germline, CDR1 is GTSNPN, CDR2 SVGIG (reference sequence). This CDR3 has 15 amino acids. V lost 7 bases to trimming and J lost 4 bases, with 20 bases between them.

This clonotype was seen ten or more times. The rearrangement joins TRBV12-3 or TRBV12-4 to TRBJ2-4; possibly TRBD2 for D (6 bases). V was trimmed by 3 bases and J by 3 bases, leaving 15 bases between them. The CDR3 runs 16 residues. In nucleotides, the CDR3 is TGTGCCAGCAGTTTTGTGTGGGGGGTGGACAAAAACATTCAGTACTTC. Its protein is CASSFVWGVDKNIQYF.

There are a few counts of this clonotype. The rearrangement links TRBV25-1 to TRBJ2-1, with 9 bases identical to TRBD2. CDR3 size: 17 residues. V was clipped by 6 bases and J by 0 bases; unmatched bases: 9. From germline, CDR1 is MGHDK and CDR2 SYGVNS. CDR3 protein: CASSHGLAISSYNEQFF. For the CDR3, the DNA is TGTGCCAGCAGCCACGGACTAGCGATAAGCTCCTACAATGAGCAGTTCTTC.

This clonotype was seen just once. The chain has TRBV2 and TRBJ1-5; D unresolved. V lost 0 bases and J lost 3, with 9 bases in between. The CDR3 is 15 residues long. Germline V gene data show CDR1 as SNHLY and CDR2 as FYNNEI. The CDR3 bases are TGTGCCAGCAGTGAAGCGTCGGGGAACAATCAGCCCCAGCATTTT. Protein sequence: CASSEASGNNQPQHF.

The chain carries TRBV19 and TRBJ2-2, with a tentative D call TRBD2 (7 bases). The CDR3 has 15 residues. Germline V gives CDR1 LNHDA, CDR2 SQIVND (reference sequence). V was cut by 3 bases and J by 9 bases, with 17 bases left in between. The CDR3 DNA sequence: TGTGCCAGTAGTATCGGGGGGCTCTTTTTCCGGGAGCTGTTTTTT. It translates to CASSIGGLFFRELFF.

The J gene is TRBJ2-3, the V gene TRBV20-1, with TRBD2 identical over 9 bases. After removal of 7 bases from V and 2 bases from J, the junction contained 4 bases not matched to a gene. Germline assignment: CDR1 DFQATT and CDR2 SNEGSKA (reference sequence). This CDR3 has 13 residues. The CDR3 nucleotides are TGCAGTGTTTTAGCGGGAGCCACAGATACGCAGTATTTT. Amino acid sequence: CSVLAGATDTQYF.

The V gene is TRBV29-1, the J gene TRBJ2-2, with TRBD1 matching over 9 bases. Trimming at V came to 4 bases and at J to 0 bases, leaving 12 bases not matched to a gene. CDR1 and CDR2 (germline): SQVTM, ANQGSEA. This CDR3 comprises 18 residues. CDR3 amino acids: CSVVGTGNRRANTGELFF. The CDR3 DNA reads TGCAGCGTTGTCGGGACAGGGAATCGGAGAGCGAACACCGGGGAGCTGTTTTTT.

This clonotype was observed at least ten times. The chain links TRBV15 to TRBJ2-5; a possible D gene is TRBD1 (6 bases). V was cut by 9 bases and J by 0 bases, with 11 bases left in between. The length of the CDR3 is 13 residues. Germline loops: CDR1 LNHNV, CDR2 YYDKDF (reference sequence). The CDR3: CATQRGYQETQYF. The CDR3 coding sequence is TGTGCCACTCAAAGGGGGTACCAAGAGACCCAGTACTTC.

A few counts support this clonotype. Being one base from a much bigger clone, this may be a read error. The chain uses TRBV2 and TRBJ1-1; D uncertain. Germline loops: CDR1 SNHLY, CDR2 FYNNEI. The V end was cut by 2 bases, the J end by 3 bases, with 13 bases between. This CDR3 has 15 amino acids. The DNA of the CDR3 is TGTGCCAGCAGTGAAAGTAGATATCCGGACACTGAAGCTTTCTTT. It translates to CASSESRYPDTEAFF.

The genes are TRBV6-1 and TRBJ2-2, with a weak D call TRBD1 (6 bases). From germline, CDR1 is MNHNS and CDR2 SASEGT. The CDR3 runs 14 residues. Trimming shortened V by 7 bases and J by 2 bases, and 11 bases separated the two germline ends. The CDR3 DNA sequence: TGTGCCAGCACCCGGACAGTAAACACCGGGGAGCTGTTTTTT. This sequence encodes CASTRTVNTGELFF.

The chain is built from TRBV5-1 and TRBJ2-5, with D uncertain. This CDR3 contains 14 residues. Per germline, CDR1 SGHRS and CDR2 YFSETQ. Between the trimmed V and J ends, which lost 1 base and 2 bases, there was a span of 9 bases. In nucleotides, the CDR3 is TGCGCCAGCAGCTTGTATCGTCAGCAAGAGACCCAGTACTTC. It specifies CASSLYRQQETQYF.

This chain connects TRBV19 to TRBJ2-1; TRBD2 matches at 12 bases. J lost 6 bases, V lost 6 bases, and 6 bases had no gene match. Looked up from germline, CDR1 is LNHDA and CDR2 is SQIVND (reference sequence). This CDR3 spans 15 amino acids. DNA for the CDR3: TGTGCCAGTAGAGTTACTAGCGGGAGGCGCAATGAGCAGTTCTTC. Translated, it gives CASRVTSGRRNEQFF.

This clonotype was detected many times. The CDR3 loop reads CASMEVGLLSNEQFF. CDR3 nucleotides: TGTGCCAGCATGGAGGTCGGGCTTCTCTCGAATGAGCAGTTCTTC. V usage is TRBV27 and J usage is TRBJ2-1; D might be TRBD2 (5 bases). Trimming removed 7 bases from V and 7 bases from J, with 20 bases in between. From germline, CDR1 is MNHEY and CDR2 SMNVEV (reference sequence). The CDR3 runs 15 residues.